A selection of T cell receptor beta chains follows, all from one sample in a study of a mutant IDH1 vaccine in newly diagnosed glioma. TCRdb keeps only in-frame clones here, not all; method: immunoSEQ multiplex PCR. This table has roughly 52,000 clones, over 60% appearing once. No antigen has been identified for these receptors. The sequencing here drew on PBMCs, taken from a glioma patient whose treatment included an IDH1 peptide vaccine. Receptors were obtained from a middle-aged man with glioma. The CDR3 runs from the conserved cysteine through the conserved F or W. D genes are given only for firm matches. Size tells how often a clone was seen (once, few, many) or the class of an expanded clone, and some rows leave it out.

D	J	size	V	DNA	CDR3
.	TRBJ2-2	.	TRBV30	TGTGCCTGGAGTGCCACCTTCAGGGGCGGAGGGGAGCTGTTTTTT	CAWSATFRGGGELFF
.	TRBJ1-2	.	TRBV18	TGTGCCAGCTCACGCCTACTGGGAGGGGTAGGCTACACCTTC	CASSRLLGGVGYTF
.	TRBJ2-2	.	TRBV5-6	TGTGCCAGCAGCTTACCACAGGGTTGGGACACCGGGGAGCTGTTTTTT	CASSLPQGWDTGELFF
TRBD2	TRBJ2-5	.	TRBV4-3	TGCGCCAGCAGCCAAGACGCGGGAGTCCCAGAGACCCAGTACTTC	CASSQDAGVPETQYF
.	TRBJ1-3	.	TRBV28	TGTGCCAGACACAAGCGGAGCTGGAGCTCTGGAAACACCATATATTTT	CARHKRSWSSGNTIYF
.	TRBJ2-3	once	TRBV27	TGTGCCAGCAGTTTGGGGCAGGGCGAAACAGATACGCAGTATTTT	CASSLGQGETDTQYF
.	TRBJ2-1	once	TRBV7-6	TGTGCCAGCAGCCACGTAAGGGGGGCTAGGGGAGAGCAGTTCTTC	CASSHVRGARGEQFF
TRBD1	TRBJ1-2	.	TRBV6-5	TGTGCCAGCAGTTACTCAGGGGGCTCCTATGGCTACACCTTC	CASSYSGGSYGYTF
TRBD2	TRBJ2-7	.	TRBV6-5	TGTGCCAGCAGTTACTACAGCGGGAGGGCCCTCGCCGAGCAGTACTTC	CASSYYSGRALAEQYF
TRBD1	TRBJ1-1	.	TRBV5-5	TGTGCCAGCAGCCCCGCAGGGGGTAAGGAAGCTTTCTTT	CASSPAGGKEAFF
.	TRBJ2-3	.	TRBV11-3	TGTGCCAGCAGCTCGGGCGATACGCAGTATTTT	CASSSGDTQYF